This is a list of T cell receptor beta chains from one sample in a study of CD8 T cells in Susac syndrome. Using its own MiXCR run on the immunoSEQ multiplex PCR reads, TCRdb lists one record per CDR3 protein. The sample includes around 160,000 distinct CDR3 sequences, around 94% of them seen just once. Sequencing was performed on CD4+ T cells from PBMCs. These receptors were obtained from a human donor in good health. The CDR3 runs from the conserved cysteine through the conserved F or W. The D gene is left open where the match is weak.

length	D	V	J	CDR3	DNA
14	.	TRBV3-1	TRBJ1-1	CASSQAPGTPEAFF	TGTGCCAGCAGCCAAGCTCCGGGAACACCTGAAGCTTTCTTT
12	.	TRBV6-5	TRBJ2-2	CASSYRTGELFF	TGTGCCAGCAGTTACCGGACCGGGGAGCTGTTTTTT
12	TRBD2	TRBV29-1	TRBJ2-7	CSVERGGDEQYF	TGCAGCGTTGAACGGGGAGGGGACGAGCAGTACTTC
17	TRBD1	TRBV18	TRBJ2-1	CASSPLGVGTGDNEQFF	TGTGCCAGCTCACCTCTGGGAGTAGGGACAGGGGACAATGAGCAGTTCTTC
12	TRBD1	TRBV30	TRBJ2-7	CAWSGTGGEQYF	TGTGCCTGGAGTGGGACAGGAGGCGAGCAGTACTTC
13	.	TRBV15	TRBJ1-6	CATSRERTSPLHF	TGTGCCACCAGCAGAGAGAGGACTTCACCCCTCCACTTT
18	.	TRBV3-1	TRBJ2-3	CASSQVVLARGCTDTQYF	TGTGCCAGCAGCCAAGTCGTCTTGGCACGGGGTTGTACAGATACGCAGTATTTT
13	TRBD2	TRBV2	TRBJ2-5	CASSGTSRETQYF	TGTGCCAGCAGCGGGACTAGCAGGGAGACCCAGTACTTC
13	.	TRBV20-1	TRBJ2-2	CSARRGNTGELFF	TGCAGTGCTAGGCGGGGGAACACCGGGGAGCTGTTTTTT
11	.	TRBV28	TRBJ2-3	CASSFIDTQYF	TGTGCCAGCAGTTTCATAGATACGCAGTATTTT
13	.	TRBV29-1	TRBJ1-1	CSVMGSLNTEAFF	TGCAGCGTTATGGGCAGTCTGAACACTGAAGCTTTCTTT
13	TRBD2	TRBV19	TRBJ2-3	CASGRGSTDTQYF	TGTGCCTCAGGGAGGGGTAGCACAGATACGCAGTATTTT
14	.	TRBV3-1	TRBJ2-5	CASSQFLGQETQYF	TGTGCCAGCAGCCAATTTTTGGGACAAGAGACCCAGTACTTC